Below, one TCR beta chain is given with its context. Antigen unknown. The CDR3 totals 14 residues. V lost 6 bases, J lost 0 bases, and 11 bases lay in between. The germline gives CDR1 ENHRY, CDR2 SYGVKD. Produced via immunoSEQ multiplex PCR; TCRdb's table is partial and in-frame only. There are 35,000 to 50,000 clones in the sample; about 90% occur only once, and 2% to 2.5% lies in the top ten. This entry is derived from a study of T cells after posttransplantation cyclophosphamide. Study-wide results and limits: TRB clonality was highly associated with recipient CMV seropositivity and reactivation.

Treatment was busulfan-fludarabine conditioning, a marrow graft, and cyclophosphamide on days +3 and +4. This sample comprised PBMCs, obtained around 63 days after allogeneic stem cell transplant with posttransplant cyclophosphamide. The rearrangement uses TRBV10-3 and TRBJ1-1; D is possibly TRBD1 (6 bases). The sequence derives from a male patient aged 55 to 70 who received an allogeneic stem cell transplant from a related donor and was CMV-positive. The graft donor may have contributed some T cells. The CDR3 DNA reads TGTGCCATCAGAAAACAGGGCCTGAACACTGAAGCTTTCTTT. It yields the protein CAIRKQGLNTEAFF.